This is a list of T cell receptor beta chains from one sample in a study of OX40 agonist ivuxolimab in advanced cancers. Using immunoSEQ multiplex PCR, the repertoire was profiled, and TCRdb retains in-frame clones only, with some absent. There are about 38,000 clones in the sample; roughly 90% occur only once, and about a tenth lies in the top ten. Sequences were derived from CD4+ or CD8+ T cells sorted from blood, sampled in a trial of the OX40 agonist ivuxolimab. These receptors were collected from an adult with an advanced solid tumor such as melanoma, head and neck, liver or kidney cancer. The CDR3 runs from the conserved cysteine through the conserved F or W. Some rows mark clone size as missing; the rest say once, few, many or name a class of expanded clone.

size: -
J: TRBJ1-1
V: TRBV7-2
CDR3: CARPGQGPGTEAFF

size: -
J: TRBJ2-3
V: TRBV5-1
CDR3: CASSYKAGAGDTQYF

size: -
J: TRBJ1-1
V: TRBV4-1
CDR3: CASSQGLSGFGTEAFF

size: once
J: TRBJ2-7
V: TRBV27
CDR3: CASSFGGLQYF

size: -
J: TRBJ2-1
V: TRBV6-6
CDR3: CASSYSSSYNEQFF

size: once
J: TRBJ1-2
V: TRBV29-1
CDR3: CSVYGQSNYGYTF

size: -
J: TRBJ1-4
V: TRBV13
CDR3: CASSLGGQGREKLFF

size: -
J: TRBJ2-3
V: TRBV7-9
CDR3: CASSPTSGDSTDTQYF

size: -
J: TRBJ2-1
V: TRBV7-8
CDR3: CASSSSGGESSYNEQFF

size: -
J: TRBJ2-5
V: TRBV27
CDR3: CASSLSAQIGEETQYF

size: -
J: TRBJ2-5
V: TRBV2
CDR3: CASWMGARETQYF

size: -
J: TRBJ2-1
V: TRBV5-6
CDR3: CASLQGNSEQFF

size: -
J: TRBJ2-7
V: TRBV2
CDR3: CASSLPTPREQYF

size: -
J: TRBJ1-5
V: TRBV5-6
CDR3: CASSFSGDQPQHF

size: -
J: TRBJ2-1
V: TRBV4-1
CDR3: CASSPGGEQFF

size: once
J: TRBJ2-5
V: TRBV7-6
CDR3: CASSPILTRGHQETQYF

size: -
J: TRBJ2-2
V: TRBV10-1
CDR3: CASSASRNTGELFF

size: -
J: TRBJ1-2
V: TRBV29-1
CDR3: CSVEVNAYGYTF

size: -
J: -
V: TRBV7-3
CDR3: CASSGRTLAGSSYEQYF

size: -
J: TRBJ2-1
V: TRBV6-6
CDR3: CASGRTNNEQFF

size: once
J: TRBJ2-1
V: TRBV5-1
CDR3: CASSLAGLAGYRDNEQFF

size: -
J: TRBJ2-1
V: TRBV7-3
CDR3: CASSLVGGSSYNEQFF

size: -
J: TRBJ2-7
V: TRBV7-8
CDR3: CASSDGSYEQYF

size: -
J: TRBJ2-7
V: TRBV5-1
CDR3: CASSFPGAGEQYF

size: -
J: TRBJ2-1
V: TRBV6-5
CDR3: CAVASGVEQFF

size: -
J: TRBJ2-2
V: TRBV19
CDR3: CASSIGGAGELFF

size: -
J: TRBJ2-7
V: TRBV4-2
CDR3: CASSQDPGTSGIYEQYF

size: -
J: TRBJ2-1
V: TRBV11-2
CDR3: CASSQGPLAGSYNEQFF

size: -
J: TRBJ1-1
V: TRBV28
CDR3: CASSPPQENTEAFF

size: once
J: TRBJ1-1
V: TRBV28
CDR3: CASSDRDRGGTEAFF

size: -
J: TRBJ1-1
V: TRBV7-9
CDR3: CASSLTGPEAFF

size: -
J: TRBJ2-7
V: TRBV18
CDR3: CASSPRRLAGSSYEQYF

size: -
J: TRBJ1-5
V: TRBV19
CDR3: CASSRGDYQPQHF

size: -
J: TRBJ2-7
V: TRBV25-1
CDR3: CASGGIYEQYF

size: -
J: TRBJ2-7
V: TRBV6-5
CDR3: CASSYAASGYYEQYF

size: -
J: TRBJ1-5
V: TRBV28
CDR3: CASSPSVTGRNQPQHF

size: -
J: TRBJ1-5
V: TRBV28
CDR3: CASSYTKSSNQPQHF

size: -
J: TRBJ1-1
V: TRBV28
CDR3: CASRVGGLETEAFF

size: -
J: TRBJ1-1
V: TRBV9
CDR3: CASSPGQHMNTEAFF

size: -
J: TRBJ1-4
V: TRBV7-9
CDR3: CASSLAGNEKLFF

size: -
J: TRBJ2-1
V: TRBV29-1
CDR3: CSGTLREQFF

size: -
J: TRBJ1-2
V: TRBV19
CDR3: CASSGDRGERGNYGYTF

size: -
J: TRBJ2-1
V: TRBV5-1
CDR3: CASSLASGLAGTYEQFF

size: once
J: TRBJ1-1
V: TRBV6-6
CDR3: CASSYSRGLNTEAFF

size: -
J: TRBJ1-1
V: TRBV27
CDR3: CASSFLKGEAFF

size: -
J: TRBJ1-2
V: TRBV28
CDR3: CASSSIGRYGYTF

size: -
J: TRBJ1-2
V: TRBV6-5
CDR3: CASSRTADGYTF

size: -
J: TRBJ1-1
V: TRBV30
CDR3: CAWVRGTEAFF

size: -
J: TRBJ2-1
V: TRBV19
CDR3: CASRSGDRRGDEQFF

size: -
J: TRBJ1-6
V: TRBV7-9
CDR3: CASSHAARSHSPLHF

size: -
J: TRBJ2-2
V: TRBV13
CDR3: CASSLGASRGELFF

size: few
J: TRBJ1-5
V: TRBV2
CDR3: CASTPDRADSQPQHF

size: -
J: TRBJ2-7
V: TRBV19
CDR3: CASSPGGLSYEQYF

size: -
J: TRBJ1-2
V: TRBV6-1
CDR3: CASSAGQGSYGYTF

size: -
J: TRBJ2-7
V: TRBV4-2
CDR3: CASSQDLGSGTTYEQYF